The source of this TCR beta chain is a study of blood T cell repertoires in COVID-19. Study summary: COVID-19 samples collected from the United States, Italy and Spain covered acute and convalescent phases.

Profiling relied on immunoSEQ multiplex PCR, and the TCRdb table lists in-frame clones only, not all of them. The table shows some 190,000 clones, with about 84% occurring only once. This sequence originates from a person aged 70 to 79 with COVID-19, enrolled during active disease. Sequencing was performed on peripheral blood.

The CDR3 here is CASSQDGRGYGYTF. The DNA of the CDR3 is TGTGCCAGCAGCCAAGATGGGAGGGGCTATGGCTACACCTTC. The V and J genes are TRBV3-1 (or the pseudogene TRBV3-2) and TRBJ1-2; D possibly corresponds to TRBD1 (5 bases). Trimming shortened V by 0 bases and J by 4 bases, and 9 bases separated the two germline ends. Germline V gives CDR1 LGHDT, CDR2 YNNKEL (reference sequence). This CDR3 spans 14 amino acids.